The 4 T cell receptor beta chains below all came from one sample that was sequenced in a study of CD8 T cells in Susac syndrome. Reverse transcription of about 0.45 to 1 ug RNA was carried out with random hexamers. Each CDR3 protein is one row after TCRdb ran MiXCR on the immunoSEQ multiplex PCR reads. The sample shows roughly 130,000 distinct CDR3 sequences, less than 95% of them seen only once. Sequencing was performed on CD4+ T cells from PBMCs. The receptors were sampled from a human donor with multiple sclerosis.

The chain employs TRBV5-1 and TRBJ2-7; 7 positions agree with TRBD2. V dropped 6 bases and J dropped 3; count of bases not matched to a gene: 6. The germline CDR1 and CDR2 sequences are SGHRS and YFSETQ. This CDR3 is built from 13 residues. CDR3 sequence: CASNPSGSYEQYF. The DNA for the CDR3 is TGCGCCAGCAACCCTAGCGGCAGCTACGAGCAGTACTTC.

The genes are TRBV7-2 and TRBJ1-2; possibly TRBD1 for D (5 bases). Deletions cut 2 bases from V and 6 bases from J, with 10 bases between. CDR1 and CDR2 from the germline V gene are SGHTA and FQGNSA. The CDR3 is 13 amino acids. The CDR3 reads CASSLSAGNGYTF. The CDR3 nucleotides are TGTGCCAGCAGCTTATCTGCAGGGAATGGCTACACCTTC. The full variable domain, with the rest looked up from reference TRBV7-2 and TRBJ1-2, is GAGVSQSPSNKVTEKGKDVELRCDPISGHTALYWYRQSLGQGLEFLIYFQGNSAPDKSGLPSDRFSAERTGGSVSTLTIQRTQQEDSAVYLCASSLSAGNGYTFGSGTRLTVV.

The chain combines TRBV10-3 with TRBJ2-1; D not resolved. V was shortened by 6 bases and J by 6 bases, with 9 bases between the two germline ends. This CDR3 comprises 12 residues. From germline, CDR1 is ENHRY and CDR2 SYGVKD. Here the CDR3 reads CAIRAQTNEQFF. CDR3 bases: TGTGCCATCAGAGCCCAGACCAATGAGCAGTTCTTC.

CDR3 nucleotide sequence: TGTGCCAGCAGGACGGGAGGCGGCACAGATACGCAGTATTTT. Residues: CASRTGGGTDTQYF. V is TRBV6-6 and J is TRBJ2-3; 7 nucleotides align to TRBD2. Germline CDR1 reads MNHNY; CDR2 reads SVGAGI (reference sequence). The CDR3 totals 14 residues. V was clipped by 6 bases and J by 1 base; unmatched bases: 4.